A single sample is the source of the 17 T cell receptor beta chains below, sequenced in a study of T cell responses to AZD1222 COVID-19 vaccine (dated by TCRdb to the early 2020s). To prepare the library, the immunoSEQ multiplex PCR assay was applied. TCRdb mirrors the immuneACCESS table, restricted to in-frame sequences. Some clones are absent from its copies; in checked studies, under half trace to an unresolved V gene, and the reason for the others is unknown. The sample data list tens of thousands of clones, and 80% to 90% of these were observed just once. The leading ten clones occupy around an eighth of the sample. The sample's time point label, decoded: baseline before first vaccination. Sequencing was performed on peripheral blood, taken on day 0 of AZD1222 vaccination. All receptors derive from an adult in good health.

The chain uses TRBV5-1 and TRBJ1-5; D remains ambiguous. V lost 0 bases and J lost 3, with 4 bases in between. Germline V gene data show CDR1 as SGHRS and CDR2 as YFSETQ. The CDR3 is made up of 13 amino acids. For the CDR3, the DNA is TGCGCCAGCAGCTTGGAGTACAATCAGCCCCAGCATTTT. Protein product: CASSLEYNQPQHF.

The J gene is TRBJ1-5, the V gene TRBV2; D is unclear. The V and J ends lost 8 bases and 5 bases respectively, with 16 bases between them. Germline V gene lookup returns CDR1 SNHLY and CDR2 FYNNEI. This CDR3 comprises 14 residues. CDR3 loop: CASGLVVQDQPQHF. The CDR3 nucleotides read TGTGCCAGCGGTCTCGTTGTGCAAGATCAGCCCCAGCATTTT. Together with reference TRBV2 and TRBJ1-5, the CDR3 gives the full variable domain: EPEVTQTPSHQVTQMGQEVILRCVPISNHLYFYWYRQILGQKVEFLVSFYNNEISEKSEIFDDQFSVERPDGSNFTLKIRSTKLEDSAMYFCASGLVVQDQPQHFGDGTRLSIL.

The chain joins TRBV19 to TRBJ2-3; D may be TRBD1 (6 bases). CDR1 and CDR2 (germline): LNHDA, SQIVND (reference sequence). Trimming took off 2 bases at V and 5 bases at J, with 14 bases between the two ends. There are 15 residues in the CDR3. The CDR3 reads CASSIMGRGIDTQYF. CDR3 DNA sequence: TGTGCCAGTAGTATAATGGGCAGGGGAATAGATACGCAGTATTTT.

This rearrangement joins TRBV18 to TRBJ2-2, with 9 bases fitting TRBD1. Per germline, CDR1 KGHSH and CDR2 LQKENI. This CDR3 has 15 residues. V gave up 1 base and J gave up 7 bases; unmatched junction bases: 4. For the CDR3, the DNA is TGTGCCAGCTCACCACTGAGACAGGGGGTCGGGGAGCTGTTTTTT. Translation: CASSPLRQGVGELFF.

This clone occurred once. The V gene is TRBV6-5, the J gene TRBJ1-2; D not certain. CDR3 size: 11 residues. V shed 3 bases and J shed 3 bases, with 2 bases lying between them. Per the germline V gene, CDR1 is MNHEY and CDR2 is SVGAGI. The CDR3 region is CASSYDYGYTF. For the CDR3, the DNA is TGTGCCAGCAGTTATGACTATGGCTACACCTTC.

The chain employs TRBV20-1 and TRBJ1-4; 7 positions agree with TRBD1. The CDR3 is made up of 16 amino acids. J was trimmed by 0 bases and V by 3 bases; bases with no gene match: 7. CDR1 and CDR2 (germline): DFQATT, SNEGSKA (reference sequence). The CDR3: CSASRFQGATNEKLFF. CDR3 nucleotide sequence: TGCAGTGCTAGTAGGTTCCAGGGGGCAACTAATGAAAAACTGTTTTTT.

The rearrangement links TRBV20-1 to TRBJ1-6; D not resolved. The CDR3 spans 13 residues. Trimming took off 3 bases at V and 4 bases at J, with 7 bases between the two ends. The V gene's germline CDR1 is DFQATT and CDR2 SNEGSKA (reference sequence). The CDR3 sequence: CSASGGYNSPLHF. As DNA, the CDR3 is TGCAGTGCTAGTGGCGGATATAATTCACCCCTCCACTTT.

DNA for the CDR3: TGTGCCAGCAGTTTAGGTGTTTTTAACACCGGGGAGCTGTTTTTT. Residues: CASSLGVFNTGELFF. The rearrangement links TRBV28 to TRBJ2-2, with D hard to call. The germline V and J ends were trimmed by 2 bases and 2 bases, with 9 bases remaining between them. The CDR3 length is 15 residues. Germline V lookup: CDR1 MDHEN, CDR2 SYDVKM.

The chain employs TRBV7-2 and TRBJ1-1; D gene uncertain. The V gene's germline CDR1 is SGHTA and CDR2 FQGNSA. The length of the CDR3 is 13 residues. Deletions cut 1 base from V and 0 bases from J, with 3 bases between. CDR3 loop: CASSLVVNTEAFF. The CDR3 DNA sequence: TGTGCCAGCAGCTTAGTGGTGAACACTGAAGCTTTCTTT. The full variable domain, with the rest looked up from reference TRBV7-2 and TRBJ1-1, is GAGVSQSPSNKVTEKGKDVELRCDPISGHTALYWYRQSLGQGLEFLIYFQGNSAPDKSGLPSDRFSAERTGGSVSTLTIQRTQQEDSAVYLCASSLVVNTEAFFGQGTRLTVV.

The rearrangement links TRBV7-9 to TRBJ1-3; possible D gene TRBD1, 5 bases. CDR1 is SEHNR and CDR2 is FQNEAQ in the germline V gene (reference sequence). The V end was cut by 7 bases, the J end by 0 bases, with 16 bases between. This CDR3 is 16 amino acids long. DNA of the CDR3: TGTGCCAGCACCTCTCCCAGGGCAATCTCTGGAAACACCATATATTTT. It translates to CASTSPRAISGNTIYF.

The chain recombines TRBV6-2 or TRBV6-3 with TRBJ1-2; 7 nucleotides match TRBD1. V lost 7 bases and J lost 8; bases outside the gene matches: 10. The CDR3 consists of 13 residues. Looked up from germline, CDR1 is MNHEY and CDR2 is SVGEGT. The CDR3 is CASNPSTGMGYTF. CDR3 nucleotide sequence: TGTGCCAGCAACCCATCGACAGGGATGGGCTACACCTTC.

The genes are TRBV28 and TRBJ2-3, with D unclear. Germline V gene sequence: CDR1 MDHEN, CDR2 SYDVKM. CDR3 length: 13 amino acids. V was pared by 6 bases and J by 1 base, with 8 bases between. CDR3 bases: TGTGCCAGCAGGTGGGTCGGCACAGATACGCAGTATTTT. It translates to CASRWVGTDTQYF.

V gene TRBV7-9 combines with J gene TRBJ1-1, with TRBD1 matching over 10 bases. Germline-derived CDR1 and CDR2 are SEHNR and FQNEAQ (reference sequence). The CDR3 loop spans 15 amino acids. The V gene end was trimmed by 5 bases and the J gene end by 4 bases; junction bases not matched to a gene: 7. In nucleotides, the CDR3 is TGTGCCAGCAGCACCGGGACAGGGGTCGCCACTGAAGCTTTCTTT. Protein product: CASSTGTGVATEAFF.

CDR3 DNA sequence: TGTGCCAGCAGCCAAGATACGGGGTGGGGTTCACCCCTCCACTTT. Translated, it gives CASSQDTGWGSPLHF. The J gene is TRBJ1-6, the V gene TRBV3-1 (or the pseudogene TRBV3-2); D is ambiguous. V was shortened by 0 bases and J by 9 bases, with 12 bases between the two germline ends. CDR3 length: 15 amino acids. The germline V gene has CDR1 LGHDT and CDR2 YNNKEL (reference sequence).

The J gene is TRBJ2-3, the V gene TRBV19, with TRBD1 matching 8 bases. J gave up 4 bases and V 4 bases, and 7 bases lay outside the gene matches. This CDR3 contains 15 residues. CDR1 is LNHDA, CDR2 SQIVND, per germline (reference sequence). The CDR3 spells CASSTPGQGPDTQYF. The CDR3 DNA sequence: TGTGCCAGTAGTACGCCCGGACAGGGTCCAGATACGCAGTATTTT.

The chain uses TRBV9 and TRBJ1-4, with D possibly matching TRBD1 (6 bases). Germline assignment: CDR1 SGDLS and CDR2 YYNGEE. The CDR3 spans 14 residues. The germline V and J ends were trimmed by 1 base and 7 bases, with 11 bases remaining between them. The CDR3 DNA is TGTGCCAGCAGCGTATCCACAGGGCCTGAAAAACTGTTTTTT. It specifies CASSVSTGPEKLFF.

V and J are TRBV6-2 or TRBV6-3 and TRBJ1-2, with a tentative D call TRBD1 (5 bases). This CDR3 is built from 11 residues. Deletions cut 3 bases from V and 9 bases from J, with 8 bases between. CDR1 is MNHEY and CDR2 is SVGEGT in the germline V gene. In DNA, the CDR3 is TGTGCCAGCAGTTATTCAGGGAGCTACACCTTC. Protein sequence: CASSYSGSYTF.